This TCR beta chain was documented in a study of T cell repertoires in cytomegalovirus infection. Study-wide results and caveats: The cumulative frequency of public TCR beta families distinguished individuals who carried CMV together with the relevant HLA.

One entry per CDR3 protein, called by TCRdb with MiXCR from the reads. Here the sample spans 90,000 to 120,000 distinct CDR3 sequences, 20% to 30% being singletons. This clonotype was counted a few times. What it binds is not known. Germline V lookup: CDR1 SGHTA, CDR2 FQGNSA. The CDR3 is 18 residues long. V lost 5 bases and J lost 2; bases outside the gene matches: 14. Sequenced input: CD8+ T cells from PBMCs. The receptor was isolated from a human donor in good health (CMV status not recorded). Some clones in this sample may be carry-over from other donors' samples. V gene TRBV7-2 combines with J gene TRBJ1-2; 10 bases line up with TRBD1. The CDR3 nucleotides are TGTGCCAGCAGCCTATTCGGGACAGGGGTACTTGGGAACTATGGCTACACCTTC. Its protein product is CASSLFGTGVLGNYGYTF.